A single T cell receptor (beta chain) is shown here with its context. What it recognizes is unknown. The germline CDR1 and CDR2 sequences are MDHEN and SYDVKM. The CDR3 is 15 residues long. V gave up 5 bases and J gave up 3 bases, with 17 bases separating them. These data are taken from a study of T cell repertoires and HLA-DP antigens. In the study overall: Sorted CD137+CD4+ samples averaged about 220 ng DNA; pre-culture CD4+ samples, about 1,200 ng.

Method: immunoSEQ multiplex PCR; TCRdb's copy keeps in-frame clones and lacks some. The data hold over 100,000 clones, with about 91% observed a single time. J is TRBJ2-7 and V is TRBV28; a possible D gene is TRBD2 (7 bases). The material sequenced was CD4+ T cells from PBMCs. The sequence was obtained from a woman under 30 in good health and CMV-seronegative. DNA of the CDR3: TGTGCCAGCAGTCATTTTGGGGGGGGCGGCTACGAGCAGTACGTC. Residues: CASSHFGGGGYEQYV.